The subject of this entry is one TCR beta chain. The antigen is unknown. Trimming left V 7 bases short and J 2 bases short, with 12 bases between. This CDR3 has 12 residues. CDR1 and CDR2 (germline): SQVTM, ANQGSEA. TCR sequencing used cDNA made by reverse transcription of extracted RNA. Sequencing was performed with immunoSEQ multiplex PCR; in TCRdb, only in-frame clones are kept and a portion is missing. The repertoire includes under 250,000 clones, 50% to 65% of them detected once, and roughly 0.47% sits in the top ten. Collection of lesional scalp punch biopsies and peripheral blood was performed in alopecia areata patients. The data were taken from a study of CD8+ T cells in alopecia areata. Whole-study context: Treated patients swallowed 5 to 10 mg of oral tofacitinib twice daily.

Overall study findings and caveats: Higher clonality was seen in lesional scalp than in normal scalp, especially in alopecia totalis/universalis.

The chain joins TRBV29-1 to TRBJ2-7, with D perhaps given as TRBD1 or TRBD2 (7 bases each). The sample in question was CD4+ T cells sorted from blood, obtained at week 0. This TCR was sampled from a human donor with alopecia areata. CDR3 amino acids: CSGGRGPYEQYF. The CDR3 nucleotides read TGCAGCGGGGGGAGGGGGCCCTACGAGCAGTACTTC.